What follows are 31 T cell receptor beta chains derived from one specimen sequenced in a study of shared clonotypes between healthy human individuals. Repertoires were generated with immunoSEQ multiplex PCR, while TCRdb's copy carries only in-frame clones and drops some. In the table there are 700,000 or so clones, less than 80% of which are singletons. The sequenced sample was memory CD4+ T cells sorted from blood. Subset: CD45RA-negative fraction. Every receptor here comes from a woman aged 30 to 39 in good health.

The chain links TRBV28 to TRBJ1-4, with D uncertain. The CDR3 loop spans 12 amino acids. Germline CDR1 and CDR2: MDHEN and SYDVKM. The ends were cut back, 7 bases at V and 7 bases at J, with 10 bases in the middle. The CDR3 loop reads CASNIGSEKLFF. Here the CDR3 DNA reads TGTGCCAGCAACATAGGGAGTGAAAAACTGTTTTTT.

The rearrangement links TRBV27 to TRBJ1-5, with TRBD1 identical over 8 bases. V shed 5 bases and J 6 bases; nucleotides not matched to a gene: 6. The CDR3 loop spans 14 amino acids. Germline V gene sequence: CDR1 MNHEY, CDR2 SMNVEV (reference sequence). The CDR3 DNA is TGTGCCAGCAGTGACTGGACAGGGAGTCAGCCCCAGCATTTT. Protein: CASSDWTGSQPQHF.

The J gene is TRBJ2-5, the V gene TRBV2; D gene uncertain. This CDR3 contains 12 residues. V lost 3 bases, J lost 5 bases, and 7 bases lay in between. Germline V gene data show CDR1 as SNHLY and CDR2 as FYNNEI. This CDR3 reads CASSDRMETQYF. CDR3 coding DNA: TGTGCCAGCAGTGACCGGATGGAGACCCAGTACTTC. The variable domain in full, completed from reference TRBV2 and TRBJ2-5, reads EPEVTQTPSHQVTQMGQEVILRCVPISNHLYFYWYRQILGQKVEFLVSFYNNEISEKSEIFDDQFSVERPDGSNFTLKIRSTKLEDSAMYFCASSDRMETQYFGPGTRLLVL.

The CDR3, as DNA: TGCGCCAGCAGCTTGGTCGGAAAGCAGTACTTC. Encoded protein: CASSLVGKQYF. The chain links TRBV5-1 to TRBJ2-7; no clear D. Germline CDR1 and CDR2: SGHRS and YFSETQ. Trimming took off 0 bases at V and 8 bases at J, with 6 bases between the two ends. The CDR3 has 11 amino acids. Based on the CDR3 plus reference TRBV5-1 and TRBJ2-7, the full variable domain is KAGVTQTPRYLIKTRGQQVTLSCSPISGHRSVSWYQQTPGQGLQFLFEYFSETQRNKGNFPGRFSGRQFSNSRSEMNVSTLELGDSALYLCASSLVGKQYFGPGTRLTVT.

The V gene is TRBV6-5, the J gene TRBJ2-7; 10 bases match TRBD2. The junction had 7 bases not matched to a gene; V was cut back by 4 bases and J by 4 bases. CDR3 length equals 15 residues. Looked up from germline, CDR1 is MNHEY and CDR2 is SVGAGI. The CDR3 sequence: CASSLLAGLSYEQYF. The CDR3 DNA sequence: TGTGCCAGCAGTTTACTAGCGGGATTATCTTACGAGCAGTACTTC.

This sequence joins TRBV18 and TRBJ1-2; TRBD1 agrees at 9 bases. Germline loops: CDR1 KGHSH, CDR2 LQKENI. The CDR3 covers 17 residues. V lost 3 bases, J lost 0 bases, and 8 bases stayed unmatched. CDR3 loop: CASSPQPTGGTNYGYTF. The DNA of the CDR3 is TGTGCCAGCTCACCTCAACCGACAGGGGGAACTAACTATGGCTACACCTTC.

The gene calls are TRBV19 and TRBJ2-7; D ambiguous. The V and J ends lost 7 bases and 0 bases respectively, with 7 bases between them. The CDR3 has 12 residues. Germline lookup yields CDR1 LNHDA and CDR2 SQIVND (reference sequence). CDR3 DNA: TGTGCCAGTATCCCAGGCTCCTACGAGCAGTACTTC. It specifies CASIPGSYEQYF.

The V gene is TRBV4-2, the J gene TRBJ2-3, with a possible D match to TRBD2 (6 bases). The CDR3 runs to 15 residues. V lost 5 bases and J 0 bases, leaving 12 bases between the germline ends. CDR1 LGHNA and CDR2 YNFKEQ come from the germline V gene. DNA of the CDR3: TGTGCCAGCAGCGTTAGCGGACCTAGCACAGATACGCAGTATTTT. It codes for CASSVSGPSTDTQYF.

This clone was observed a handful of times. The V call is TRBV7-8, the J call TRBJ1-2; no clear D gene. Trimming removed 5 bases at V and 4 bases at J, with 5 bases between. This CDR3 spans 11 amino acids. CDR1 and CDR2 from the germline V gene are SGHVS and FQNEAQ. The CDR3 DNA is TGTGCCAGCAGCACAGCCTATGGCTACACCTTC. It yields the protein CASSTAYGYTF.

The chain links TRBV11-3 to TRBJ2-1, with 16 bases lining up with TRBD2. V was pared by 1 base and J by 10 bases, with 4 bases of the junction left unmatched. In germline, CDR1 is SGHNT, CDR2 YENEEA. The CDR3 runs 16 residues. CDR3 bases: TGTGCCAGCAGCTTAGCGGGGACTAGCGGGAGGGAGGAGCAGTTCTTC. Its translation: CASSLAGTSGREEQFF.

The gene calls are TRBV2 and TRBJ2-5; no reliable D call. The length of the CDR3 is 12 residues. V was pared by 10 bases and J by 5 bases, with 14 bases between. Germline V gives CDR1 SNHLY, CDR2 FYNNEI. The CDR3 sequence is CATSAVGETQYF. CDR3 nucleotides: TGTGCCACGTCGGCGGTCGGCGAGACCCAGTACTTC.

Here the CDR3 DNA reads TGTGCCAGCAGGGTACTTGGAGCCGGCGTACACGATGGTGTTACTAACGAGCAGTACTTC. Translation gives CASRVLGAGVHDGVTNEQYF. The chain is built from TRBV6-4 and TRBJ2-7; D call uncertain. The CDR3 sequence is 20 residues long. In germline, CDR1 is MRHNA, CDR2 SNTAGT. The ends were cut back, 6 bases at V and 5 bases at J, with 35 bases in the middle.

The chain links TRBV4-2 to TRBJ2-5; no clear D gene. CDR3 length: 13 residues. Deletions cut 1 base from V and 4 bases from J, with 7 bases between. CDR1 and CDR2 (germline): LGHNA, YNFKEQ. For the CDR3, the DNA is TGTGCCAGCAGCCAAGGTCCGGGAGAGACCCAGTACTTC. Translation gives CASSQGPGETQYF.

The chain combines TRBV5-4 with TRBJ2-2; tentative D call: TRBD2 (5 bases). CDR1 is SGHNT, CDR2 YYREEE, per germline (reference sequence). The CDR3 loop spans 13 amino acids. V dropped 5 bases and J dropped 6 bases, with 11 bases sitting between them. The CDR3 here is CASRPTSSGELFF. CDR3 DNA sequence: TGTGCCAGCAGGCCTACTAGTTCCGGGGAGCTGTTTTTT.

V gene TRBV19 combines with J gene TRBJ2-1, with D perhaps matching TRBD1 or TRBD2 (6 bases each). This CDR3 region has 15 residues. The V end was cut by 4 bases, the J end by 5 bases, with 15 bases between. Germline CDR1 LNHDA, CDR2 SQIVND (reference sequence). CDR3 loop: CASSTGQAGHNEQFF. For the CDR3, the DNA is TGTGCCAGTAGTACGGGACAAGCGGGCCACAATGAGCAGTTCTTC.

This chain joins TRBV2 and TRBJ1-3, with D unresolved. CDR3 size: 15 residues. V was shortened by 3 bases and J by 4 bases, with 13 bases between the two germline ends. CDR1 and CDR2 from the germline V gene are SNHLY and FYNNEI. The CDR3 region is CASSDVGTQGNTIYF. CDR3 sequence (DNA): TGTGCCAGCAGTGACGTGGGTACCCAAGGAAACACCATATATTTT.

The chain recombines TRBV27 with TRBJ1-2; D unclear. The V gene's germline CDR1 is MNHEY and CDR2 SMNVEV (reference sequence). The germline V and J ends were trimmed by 3 bases and 2 bases, with 10 bases remaining between them. The CDR3 is 14 residues long. CDR3 in amino acids: CASSFSAANYGYTF. CDR3 bases: TGTGCCAGCAGTTTTTCGGCAGCGAACTATGGCTACACCTTC.

This chain links TRBV14 with TRBJ2-7; TRBD2 agrees at 9 bases. With 3 bases clipped from V and 3 bases from J, the junction kept 9 bases outside the gene matches. The CDR3 runs to 16 residues. CDR1 is SGHDN and CDR2 is FVKESK in the germline V gene. CDR3 region: CASSHLSGSDFYEQYF. Here the CDR3 DNA reads TGTGCCAGCAGCCACCTTAGCGGGAGCGATTTCTACGAGCAGTACTTC.

This clone was seen only a few times. This rearrangement joins TRBV28 to TRBJ1-3; D gene unclear. The CDR3 is 14 amino acids. CDR1 is MDHEN, CDR2 SYDVKM, per germline. The V end lost 4 bases, the J end lost 4 bases, and 11 bases lay between the germline ends. For the CDR3, the DNA is TGTGCCAGCAGTTCCTATGAGAGGGGAAACACCATATATTTT. Encoded protein: CASSSYERGNTIYF.

The rearrangement uses TRBV28 and TRBJ1-3; 10 positions match TRBD1. Unmatched junction bases numbered 11, after V lost 6 bases and J lost 0 bases. Looked up from germline, CDR1 is MDHEN and CDR2 is SYDVKM. There are 18 residues in the CDR3. DNA for the CDR3: TGTGCCAGCAGCCGTCCCGGGACAGGGGTCAACTCTGGAAACACCATATATTTT. Its protein is CASSRPGTGVNSGNTIYF.

A few counts support this clone. The J gene is TRBJ2-5, the V gene TRBV28, with 10 bases lining up with TRBD1. Germline V gene sequence: CDR1 MDHEN, CDR2 SYDVKM. CDR3 length: 16 residues. The V gene end was trimmed by 6 bases and the J gene end by 2 bases; junction bases not matched to a gene: 9. The CDR3 DNA is TGTGCCAGCAGAAAGAACCGGGACAGGGGACAAGAGACCCAGTACTTC. Translation: CASRKNRDRGQETQYF. Together with reference TRBV28 and TRBJ2-5, the CDR3 gives the full variable domain: DVKVTQSSRYLVKRTGEKVFLECVQDMDHENMFWYRQDPGLGLRLIYFSYDVKMKEKGDIPEGYSVSREKKERFSLILESASTNQTSMYLCASRKNRDRGQETQYFGPGTRLLVL.

This chain uses TRBV18 with TRBJ2-7, with D possibly being TRBD2 (7 bases). V lost 7 bases and J 5 bases, leaving 18 bases between the germline ends. There are 14 residues in the CDR3. Per the germline V gene, CDR1 is KGHSH and CDR2 is LQKENI. CDR3 coding DNA: TGTGCCAGCTTACCCGGCACAGGGAGGGACGAGCAGTACTTC. Translated: CASLPGTGRDEQYF.

This chain uses TRBV14 with TRBJ2-7; 7 nucleotides agree with TRBD1. Germline-derived CDR1 and CDR2 are SGHDN and FVKESK. Losses at the gene ends were 1 base for V and 5 bases for J; bases not matched to a gene: 5. The CDR3 has 14 amino acids. The CDR3 DNA reads TGTGCCAGCAGCCAAGGTTCAGGGGGACACGAGCAGTACTTC. Translation: CASSQGSGGHEQYF.

In its sample, this clone was seen a few times. This chain uses TRBV6-5 with TRBJ1-1; no firm D call. The CDR3 runs 15 residues. The V end lost 0 bases, the J end lost 1 base, and 9 bases lay between the germline ends. In germline, CDR1 is MNHEY, CDR2 SVGAGI. The CDR3 DNA follows: TGTGCCAGCAGTTACTCCAGGAAACCGAACACTGAAGCTTTCTTT. As protein: CASSYSRKPNTEAFF.

The CDR3: CASSLGFGQPQHF. CDR3 sequence (DNA): TGTGCCAGCAGTCTCGGATTTGGTCAGCCCCAGCATTTT. The V and J genes are TRBV28 and TRBJ1-5; D not resolved. Trimming cost V 5 bases and J 6 bases, with 11 bases left between them. Germline CDR1 and CDR2: MDHEN and SYDVKM. The CDR3 has 13 amino acids.

This chain joins TRBV20-1 and TRBJ2-1; maybe TRBD2 (6 bases). The CDR3 has 11 residues. Germline loops: CDR1 DFQATT, CDR2 SNEGSKA (reference sequence). Between the trimmed V and J ends, which lost 7 bases and 9 bases, there was a span of 13 bases. CDR3 bases: TGCAGTGTTCTTGGGGGAGGTGAGCAGTTCTTC. Protein: CSVLGGGEQFF.

This clone was found a few times. The CDR3 spells CASRGQTYNEQFF. CDR3 nucleotides: TGTGCCAGCAGAGGCCAGACCTACAATGAGCAGTTCTTC. V usage is TRBV25-1 and J usage is TRBJ2-1; no clear D. The V end lost 6 bases, the J end lost 2 bases, and 8 bases lay between the germline ends. This CDR3 has 13 amino acids. Germline values: CDR1 MGHDK, CDR2 SYGVNS.

V and J are TRBV19 and TRBJ1-1, with TRBD1 matching 11 bases. The CDR3 is 13 amino acids. V lost 5 bases and J lost 7; bases outside the gene matches: 3. Germline CDR1 LNHDA, CDR2 SQIVND (reference sequence). The CDR3 loop is CASSLGTGGEAFF. The CDR3 coding sequence is TGTGCCAGTAGTCTCGGGACAGGGGGTGAAGCTTTCTTT.

This clone was seen more than once but under ten times. This chain connects TRBV9 to TRBJ2-3; 12 bases are shared with TRBD2. Trimming cost V 1 base and J 3 bases; bases outside gene matches: 3. This CDR3 has 16 amino acids. Per the germline V gene, CDR1 is SGDLS and CDR2 is YYNGEE. As DNA, the CDR3 is TGTGCCAGCAGCGTATCTAGCGGGAGGGCAACAGATACGCAGTATTTT. Its protein is CASSVSSGRATDTQYF.

This chain links TRBV6-1 with TRBJ2-7, with a tentative D call TRBD1 (6 bases). Germline CDR1 reads MNHNS; CDR2 reads SASEGT. Between the trimmed V and J ends, which lost 7 bases and 3 bases, there was a span of 13 bases. The CDR3 loop spans 13 amino acids. The CDR3 coding sequence is TGTGCCAGCATAGGAAGAGGGGGCTACGAGCAGTACTTC. As protein: CASIGRGGYEQYF.

The chain recombines TRBV18 with TRBJ2-7; TRBD2 might be the D (6 bases). Trimming removed 6 bases from V and 4 bases from J, with 16 bases in between. This CDR3 comprises 14 residues. Germline V gene sequence: CDR1 KGHSH, CDR2 LQKENI. Here the CDR3 reads CASSTAGRTYEQYF. CDR3 bases: TGTGCCAGCTCCACGGCGGGACGGACTTACGAGCAGTACTTC.